This paragraph covers one TCR beta chain sequence. The target antigen is unknown. The junction shows a germline mismatch at one end, possibly a read error. Each subset's genomic DNA was split evenly across several immunoSEQ plates. Assay: immunoSEQ multiplex PCR; the TCRdb copy retains only in-frame clones and omits some. The sample holds some 2 million clones; 85% to 95% are singletons and the top ten take roughly 0.13%. The CDR3 consists of 14 residues. Germline assignment: CDR1 MNHEY and CDR2 SMNVEV (reference sequence). The entry originates in a study of shared clonotypes between healthy human individuals. Study details: Participating donors consisted of two women and a few men aged 18 to 49. There were three CD4 naive, three CD4 memory, two CD8 naive and one CD8 memory plates per donor.

Study outcomes and limitations: Donor scarcity curtailed the genetic and exposure-history diversity represented herein.

Source material: naive CD4+ T cells sorted from blood. The subset was: CD45RA+ positively selected. V is TRBV27 and J is TRBJ1-2; a possible D gene is TRBD1 (5 bases). This sequence originates from a man younger than 35 in good health. The CDR3 DNA follows: TGTGCCAGCAGTATATCACAGATTCAGGGTGGCTACACCTTC. Its translation is CASSISQIQGGYTF.